This T cell receptor (beta chain) came from a study of control samples from healthy donors and cancer patients (dated by TCRdb to the early 2020s). The library was made by the immunoSEQ multiplex PCR assay. TCRdb took over this immuneACCESS table, retaining in-frame rearrangements with V and J assigned. Such tables are incomplete; in checked studies, under half of the missing clones stem from an unresolved V gene, and the remainder is unexplained. The sample table shows around 140,000 clones, and more than 85% are seen once. Roughly 3.1% of the sample belongs to the ten largest clones. Regarding this clone: The clone's antigen remains unknown. Nothing much larger sits one base from this clone, and base qualities are not available.

From cysteine to phenylalanine, the CDR3 is 13 amino acids long. Just the 39-base CDR3 DNA is kept, in frame starting at base 1. Cut back by 3 bases and 2 bases, the V and J ends lie 8 bases apart. CDR1 and CDR2 were assigned from the germline V gene (reference sequence) as SEHNR and FQNEAQ. The source of this sequence is a man aged 25-40 years in good health. This chain joins TRBV7-9 to TRBJ2-7; TRBD2 is a weak D gene call, 5 bases matching. The sample comprised blood. The DNA sequence is TGTGCCAGCAGCTTGAGGGAAACCTACGAGCAGTACTTC. This codes for CASSLRETYEQYF.